This T cell receptor beta chain was sequenced during a study of cytotoxic CD8 clonotypes in ibrutinib-treated CLL. About the research overall: Partial response occurred in some 25 patients and complete response in 2; at median approximately 68 months, roughly 15 remained remitted and approximately 12 progressed. The study, taken as a whole, reports: Private clonotypes, not public ones, expanded at ibrutinib response. Clonality went up at ibrutinib response and then declined back toward baseline at progression. Exceeding age-matched healthy donors, baseline clonality also tracked the counts of circulating CD8+ T cells.

Germline CDR1 and CDR2: SSHAT and FNYEAQ (reference sequence). The CDR3 spans 16 residues. A note on this clone: Its antigen remains unknown. At one end, the junction sequence differs from germline, possibly due to a read error.

Data came from immunoSEQ multiplex PCR; TCRdb stores just in-frame clones and leaves some out. Of more than 200,000 clones listed, 70% were seen once; the top ten hold 15%. The source material was PBMCs, sampled after 24 months of ibrutinib treatment. This sequence originates from a human donor with chronic lymphocytic leukemia. This chain links TRBV7-7 with TRBJ2-7; the match to TRBD2 covers 10 bases. The chain's CDR3 is CASSSRLAGDFDEQYF. The CDR3 region has the DNA TGTGCTAGCAGCTCTCGACTAGCGGGCGATTTTGACGAGCAGTACTTC.